These 15 T cell receptor beta chains originate from one sample sequenced in a study of response to subunit inactivated influenza vaccine. TCRdb reprocessed the RT-PCR reads via MiXCR and lists one record per CDR3 protein. This table holds 550,000 to 800,000 distinct CDR3 sequences, approximately 14% found once. The specimen comprised PBMCs from blood, sampled 14 days before vaccination. These receptors all come from a man aged 50-60 years who received an inactivated influenza vaccine.

This clonotype has ten or more counts. The V call is TRBV5-1, the J call TRBJ2-2; the D is unclear. Germline lookup yields CDR1 SGHRS and CDR2 YFSETQ. This CDR3 is 15 amino acids long. Trimming removed 4 bases from V and 6 bases from J, with 16 bases in between. The DNA for the CDR3 is TGCGCCAGCAGCCCAACCTCGGGTTCCGCCGGGGAGCTGTTTTTT. Translated, it gives CASSPTSGSAGELFF.

This clonotype was counted many times. This chain joins TRBV4-3 and TRBJ2-3; TRBD2 aligns across 9 bases. Germline V CDR1 and CDR2: LGHNA, YSLEER. The CDR3 has 16 residues. V trimming: 4 bases; J trimming: 5 bases; junction bases outside the gene matches: 10. This CDR3 reads CASSLHSGRGGDTQYF. CDR3 bases: TGCGCCAGCAGCCTCCATAGCGGGAGAGGGGGAGATACGCAGTATTTT.

The chain has TRBV29-1 and TRBJ1-2; D is ambiguous. The CDR3 sequence is 11 residues long. Germline V gene lookup returns CDR1 SQVTM and CDR2 ANQGSEA. Trimming took off 3 bases at V and 6 bases at J, with 8 bases between the two ends. The CDR3: CSVDLENGYTF. The CDR3 DNA reads as TGCAGCGTTGATTTGGAGAATGGCTACACCTTC.

This clonotype was detected a few times. This chain connects TRBV18 to TRBJ2-2, with unresolved D. The CDR3 runs 18 residues. The V end was cut by 0 bases, the J end by 0 bases, with 14 bases between. In germline, CDR1 is KGHSH, CDR2 LQKENI. CDR3 sequence (DNA): TGTGCCAGCTCACCACCTGCAGGTAGAAGACCGAACACCGGGGAGCTGTTTTTT. Translation gives CASSPPAGRRPNTGELFF. Full variable domain (remainder filled in from reference TRBV18 and TRBJ2-2): NAGVMQNPRHLVRRRGQEARLRCSPMKGHSHVYWYRQLPEEGLKFMVYLQKENIIDESGMPKERFSAEFPKEGPSILRIQQVVRGDSAAYFCASSPPAGRRPNTGELFFGEGSRLTVL.

V usage is TRBV4-1 and J usage is TRBJ1-2, with D hard to call. The ends were cut back, 1 base at V and 7 bases at J, with 19 bases in the middle. This CDR3 region has 16 residues. In germline, CDR1 is MGHRA, CDR2 YSYEKL. CDR3: CASSQASATGRGGYTF. CDR3 DNA: TGCGCCAGCAGCCAAGCATCGGCTACTGGTCGGGGTGGCTACACCTTC.

This clonotype was seen a few times. The chain couples TRBV12-3 or TRBV12-4 to TRBJ2-3; D possibly matches TRBD1 or TRBD2 (5 bases each). The V end lost 4 bases, the J end lost 0 bases, and 26 bases lay between the germline ends. CDR3 length: 20 amino acids. The DNA for the CDR3 is TGTGCCAGCAGTTGGTTAGGTAGGGACGCAACGAGACCGAGCACAGATACGCAGTATTTT. Its protein is CASSWLGRDATRPSTDTQYF.

This clonotype occurred a few times. The gene calls are TRBV20-1 and TRBJ1-2; tentative D call: TRBD1 (5 bases). This CDR3 region has 14 residues. Trimming removed 5 bases from V and 8 bases from J, with 21 bases in between. Germline CDR1 reads DFQATT; CDR2 reads SNEGSKA (reference sequence). The CDR3 bases are TGCAGTGCTGTATCAATAGCCAGGGTTGAGGGCTACACCTTC. Translation: CSAVSIARVEGYTF.

V gene TRBV28 combines with J gene TRBJ2-7; TRBD2 matches at 9 bases. This CDR3 region has 14 residues. After removal of 6 bases from V and 9 bases from J, the junction contained 12 bases not matched to a gene. Germline V gives CDR1 MDHEN, CDR2 SYDVKM. The CDR3 spells CASRLAGAKMGQYF. As DNA, the CDR3 is TGTGCCAGCAGATTAGCGGGAGCTAAGATGGGGCAGTACTTC.

The V gene is TRBV12-3 or TRBV12-4, the J gene TRBJ2-7; D perhaps matches TRBD2 (6 bases). Trimming removed 5 bases at V and 4 bases at J, with 21 bases between. The CDR3 runs 16 residues. The CDR3 loop reads CASSPSPGKGLYEQYF. Here the CDR3 DNA reads TGTGCCAGCAGTCCGAGTCCGGGAAAGGGACTTTACGAGCAGTACTTC.

This clonotype was observed a few times. The rearrangement joins TRBV28 to TRBJ1-4, with 8 positions matching TRBD1. Germline V CDR1 and CDR2: MDHEN, SYDVKM. The V and J ends lost 4 bases and 8 bases, in that order; junction bases with no gene match: 6. The CDR3 runs 14 residues. CDR3 coding DNA: TGTGCCAGCAGTTCCGGACAGGGCAGAGAAAAACTGTTTTTT. This codes for CASSSGQGREKLFF.

This chain connects TRBV14 to TRBJ2-1; D is unclear. V lost 5 bases and J lost 6, with 14 bases in between. The germline V gene has CDR1 SGHDN and CDR2 FVKESK. The CDR3 runs 14 residues. CDR3 region: CASSARVTTNEQFF. CDR3 coding DNA: TGTGCCAGCAGCGCCCGTGTAACGACCAATGAGCAGTTCTTC. The variable domain in full, completed from reference TRBV14 and TRBJ2-1, reads EAGVTQFPSHSVIEKGQTVTLRCDPISGHDNLYWYRRVMGKEIKFLLHFVKESKQDESGMPNNRFLAERTGGTYSTLKVQPAELEDSGVYFCASSARVTTNEQFFGPGTRLTVL.

J is TRBJ2-3 and V is TRBV7-9, with D tentatively TRBD1 (6 bases). The CDR3 consists of 17 residues. Germline-derived CDR1 and CDR2 are SEHNR and FQNEAQ (reference sequence). V lost 5 bases and J lost 0, with 18 bases in between. The CDR3 DNA reads TGTGCCAGCAGCGAACCCCCAGGGGACCCTAGCACAGATACGCAGTATTTT. Its protein is CASSEPPGDPSTDTQYF. Full variable domain (rest looked up from reference TRBV7-9 and TRBJ2-3): DTGVSQNPRHKITKRGQNVTFRCDPISEHNRLYWYRQTLGQGPEFLTYFQNEAQLEKSRLLSDRFSAERPKGSFSTLEIQRTEQGDSAMYLCASSEPPGDPSTDTQYFGPGTRLTVL.

This clonotype was recorded many times. V gene TRBV10-2 combines with J gene TRBJ2-2, with TRBD1 matching 9 bases. Trimming at V came to 6 bases and at J to 4 bases, leaving 6 bases not matched to a gene. The CDR3 is 15 residues long. The germline V gene encodes CDR1 WSHSY and CDR2 SAAADI. CDR3 region: CASRQGARGTGELFF. CDR3 in DNA: TGCGCCAGCAGACAGGGGGCGCGGGGCACCGGGGAGCTGTTTTTT.

The V call is TRBV9, the J call TRBJ2-1; D is ambiguous. Germline CDR1 is SGDLS and CDR2 is YYNGEE. There are 16 residues in the CDR3. V lost 0 bases, J lost 0 bases, and 10 bases lay in between. The CDR3: CASSVDGPSSYNEQFF. In nucleotides, the CDR3 is TGTGCCAGCAGCGTAGACGGCCCTAGCTCCTACAATGAGCAGTTCTTC.

This clonotype was seen only a few times. The V and J genes are TRBV20-1 and TRBJ1-2; 7 bases are a match to TRBD1. The germline V gene has CDR1 DFQATT and CDR2 SNEGSKA (reference sequence). This CDR3 spans 17 amino acids. V was clipped by 0 bases and J by 6 bases; unmatched bases: 16. This CDR3 reads CSARDPLTGRVVDGYTF. The CDR3 nucleotides read TGCAGTGCTAGAGATCCCCTGACAGGGAGAGTGGTGGATGGCTACACCTTC.